The rows below give T cell receptor beta chains drawn from one sample of a study of CD8 T cells in Susac syndrome. TCRdb reprocessed the immunoSEQ multiplex PCR reads with MiXCR, giving one entry per CDR3 protein. Found here are 50,000 or so distinct CDR3 sequences, roughly 93% of them singletons; the top ten hold around 0.55%. The source material was CD8+ T cells from PBMCs. These receptors all come from a human donor with multiple sclerosis. The CDR3 runs from the conserved cysteine through the conserved F or W. Each record gives: clone size, D gene, J gene, V gene, CDR3 DNA, CDR3 protein. The D gene is left open where the match is weak. Size is omitted from some rows. Given values are once, few, many or a class for expanded clones.

>.|.|TRBJ1-2|TRBV5-4
TGTGCCAGCAGCTTGTCAGGGACAAGATATGGCTACACCTTC
CASSLSGTRYGYTF
>.|.|TRBJ2-1|TRBV5-1
TGCGCCAGCAGCTTGTCGGCGGGGTGGTTCTTC
CASSLSAGWFF
>.|TRBD1|TRBJ1-6|TRBV13
TGTGCCACCAACGACAGGGTTAATAATTCACCCCTCCACTTT
CATNDRVNNSPLHF
>.|.|TRBJ1-6|TRBV27
TGTGCCAGTTCCCGGACAGTCTATAATTCACCCCTCCACTTT
CASSRTVYNSPLHF
>.|TRBD1|TRBJ1-5|TRBV4-2
TGTGCCAGCAGCCAAGAGACAGGGTCAAATCAGTGCCAGCATTTT
CASSQETGSNQCQHF
>.|TRBD1|TRBJ1-4|TRBV7-9
TGTGCCAGCAGCTCAACTACAGGGGGAACTAATGAAAAACTGTTTTTT
CASSSTTGGTNEKLFF
>.|TRBD1|TRBJ1-2|TRBV27
TGTGCCAGCAGTGCGACAGGGGGCCGGTATGGCTACACCTTC
CASSATGGRYGYTF
>few|.|TRBJ2-7|TRBV27
TGTGCCAGCACGCCCGGGTCCTCCTACGAGCAGTACTTC
CASTPGSSYEQYF
>.|.|TRBJ2-5|TRBV14
TGTGCCAGCAGCCAATTGCCGGGGGAGACCCAGTACTTC
CASSQLPGETQYF
>.|.|TRBJ2-1|TRBV27
TGTGCCAGCAGTCAACTTCAGGGTGGTGAGCAGTTCTTC
CASSQLQGGEQFF
>.|.|TRBJ2-3|TRBV28
TGTGCCAGCAGTTACCCGGGACAAAGTCCGAGAAACGCAGATACGCAGTATTTT
CASSYPGQSPRNADTQYF